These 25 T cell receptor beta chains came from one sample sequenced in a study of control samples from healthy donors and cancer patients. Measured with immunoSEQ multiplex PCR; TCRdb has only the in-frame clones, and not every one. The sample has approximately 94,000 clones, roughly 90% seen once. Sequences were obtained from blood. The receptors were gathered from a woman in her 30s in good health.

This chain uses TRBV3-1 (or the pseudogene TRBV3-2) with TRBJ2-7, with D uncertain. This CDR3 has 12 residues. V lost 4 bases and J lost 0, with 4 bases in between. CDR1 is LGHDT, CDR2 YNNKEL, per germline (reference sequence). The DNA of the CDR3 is TGTGCCAGCAGCCTGAGCTCCTACGAGCAGTACTTC. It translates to CASSLSSYEQYF.

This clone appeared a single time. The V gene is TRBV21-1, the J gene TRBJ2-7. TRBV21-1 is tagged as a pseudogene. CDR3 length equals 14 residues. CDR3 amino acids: CASSLKDAPYEQYF. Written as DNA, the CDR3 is TGTGCCAGCAGCTTAAAGGACGCCCCCTACGAGCAGTACTTC.

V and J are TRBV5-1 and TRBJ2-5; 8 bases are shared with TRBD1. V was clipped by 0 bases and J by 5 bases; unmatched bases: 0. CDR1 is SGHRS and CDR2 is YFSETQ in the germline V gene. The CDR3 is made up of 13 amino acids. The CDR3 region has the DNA TGCGCCAGCAGCTTGGGACAGGGGGAGACCCAGTACTTC. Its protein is CASSLGQGETQYF. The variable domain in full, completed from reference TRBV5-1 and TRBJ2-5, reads KAGVTQTPRYLIKTRGQQVTLSCSPISGHRSVSWYQQTPGQGLQFLFEYFSETQRNKGNFPGRFSGRQFSNSRSEMNVSTLELGDSALYLCASSLGQGETQYFGPGTRLLVL.

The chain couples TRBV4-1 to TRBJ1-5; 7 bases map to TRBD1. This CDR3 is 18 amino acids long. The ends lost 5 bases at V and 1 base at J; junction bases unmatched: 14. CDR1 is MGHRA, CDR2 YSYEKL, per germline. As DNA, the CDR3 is TGCGCCAGCAGCAGCGGACAGGATCGACGGATGAGCAATCAGCCCCAGCATTTT. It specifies CASSSGQDRRMSNQPQHF.

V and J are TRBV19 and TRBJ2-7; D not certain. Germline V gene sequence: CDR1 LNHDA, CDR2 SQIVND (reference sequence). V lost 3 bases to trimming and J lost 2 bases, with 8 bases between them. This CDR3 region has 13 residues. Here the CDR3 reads CASSIYDTYEQYF. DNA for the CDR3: TGTGCCAGTAGTATTTACGATACCTACGAGCAGTACTTC.

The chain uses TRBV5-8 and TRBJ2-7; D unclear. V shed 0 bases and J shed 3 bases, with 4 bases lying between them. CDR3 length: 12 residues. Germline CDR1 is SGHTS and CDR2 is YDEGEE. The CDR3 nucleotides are TGTGCCAGCAGCTTGGGATTCTACGAGCAGTACTTC. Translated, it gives CASSLGFYEQYF. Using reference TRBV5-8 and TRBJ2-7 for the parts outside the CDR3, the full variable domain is EAGVTQSPTHLIKTRGQQATLRCSPISGHTSVYWYQQALGLGLQFLLWYDEGEERNRGNFPPRFSGRQFPNYSSELNVNALELEDSALYLCASSLGFYEQYFGPGTRLTVT.

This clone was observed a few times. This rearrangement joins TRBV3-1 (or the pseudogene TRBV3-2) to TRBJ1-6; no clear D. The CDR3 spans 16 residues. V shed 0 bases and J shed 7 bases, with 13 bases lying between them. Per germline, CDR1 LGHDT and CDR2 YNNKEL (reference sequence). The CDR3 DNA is TGTGCCAGCAGCCAAGATTTCCCAGGAGGCAATTCACCCCTCCACTTT. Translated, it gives CASSQDFPGGNSPLHF.

The CDR3 region is CASSYGQFDEQFF. CDR3 nucleotide sequence: TGTGCCAGCAGTTACGGACAGTTCGATGAGCAGTTCTTC. The chain joins TRBV6-6 to TRBJ2-1, with TRBD1 as a possible D gene (6 bases). Germline V gene data show CDR1 as MNHNY and CDR2 as SVGAGI (reference sequence). V lost 2 bases to trimming and J lost 8 bases, with 10 bases between them. The CDR3 runs to 13 residues.

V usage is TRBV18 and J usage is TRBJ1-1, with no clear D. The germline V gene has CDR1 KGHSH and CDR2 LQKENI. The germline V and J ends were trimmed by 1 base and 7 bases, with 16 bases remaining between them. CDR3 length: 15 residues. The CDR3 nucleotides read TGTGCCAGCTCACCACAAGAGTCCGCGATCGGTGAAGCTTTCTTT. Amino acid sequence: CASSPQESAIGEAFF.

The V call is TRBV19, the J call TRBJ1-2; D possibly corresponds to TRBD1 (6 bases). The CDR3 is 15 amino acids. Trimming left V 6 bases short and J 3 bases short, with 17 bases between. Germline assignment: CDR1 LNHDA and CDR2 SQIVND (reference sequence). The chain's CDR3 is CASSPQRGDHYGYTF. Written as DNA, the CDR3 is TGTGCCAGTAGCCCTCAAAGGGGGGATCACTATGGCTACACCTTC.

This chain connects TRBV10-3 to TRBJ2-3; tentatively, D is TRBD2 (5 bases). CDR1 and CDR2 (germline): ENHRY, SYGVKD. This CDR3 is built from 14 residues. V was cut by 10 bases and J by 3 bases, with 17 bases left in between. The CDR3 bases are TGTGCCACTGAACTCGGAACGGGAACAGATACGCAGTATTTT. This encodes CATELGTGTDTQYF.

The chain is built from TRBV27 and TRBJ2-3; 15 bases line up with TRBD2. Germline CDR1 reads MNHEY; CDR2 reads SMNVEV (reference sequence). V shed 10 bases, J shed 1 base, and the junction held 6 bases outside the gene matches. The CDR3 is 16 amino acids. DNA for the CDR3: TGTGCCACCGGACTAGCGGGAGGGCCGGGCACAGATACGCAGTATTTT. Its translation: CATGLAGGPGTDTQYF.

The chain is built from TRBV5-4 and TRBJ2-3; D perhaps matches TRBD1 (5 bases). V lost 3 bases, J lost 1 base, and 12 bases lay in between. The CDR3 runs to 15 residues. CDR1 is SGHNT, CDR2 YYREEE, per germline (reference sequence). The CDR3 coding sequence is TGTGCCAGCAGCTCCCTCAGGGATCGCACAGATACGCAGTATTTT. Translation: CASSSLRDRTDTQYF.

The CDR3 coding sequence is TGTGCCAGCAGTTCTACCGGGAGGAACACTGAAGCTTTCTTT. Its translation is CASSSTGRNTEAFF. The J gene is TRBJ1-1, the V gene TRBV6-6; D is uncertain. Trimming removed 4 bases at V and 1 base at J, with 10 bases between. Germline V gives CDR1 MNHNY, CDR2 SVGAGI (reference sequence). The CDR3 has 14 amino acids.

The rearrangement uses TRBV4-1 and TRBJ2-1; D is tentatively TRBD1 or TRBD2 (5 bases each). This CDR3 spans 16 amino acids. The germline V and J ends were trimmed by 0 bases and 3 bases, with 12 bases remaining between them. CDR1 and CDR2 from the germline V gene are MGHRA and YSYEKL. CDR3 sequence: CASSQDGGPLYNEQFF. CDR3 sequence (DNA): TGCGCCAGCAGCCAAGATGGGGGACCCCTCTACAATGAGCAGTTCTTC.

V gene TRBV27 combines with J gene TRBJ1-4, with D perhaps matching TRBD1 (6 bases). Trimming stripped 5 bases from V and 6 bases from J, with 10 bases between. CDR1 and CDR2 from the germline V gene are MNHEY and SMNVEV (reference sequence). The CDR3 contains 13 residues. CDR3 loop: CASSLRQDEKLFF. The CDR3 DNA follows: TGTGCCAGCAGTCTCCGACAGGATGAAAAACTGTTTTTT.

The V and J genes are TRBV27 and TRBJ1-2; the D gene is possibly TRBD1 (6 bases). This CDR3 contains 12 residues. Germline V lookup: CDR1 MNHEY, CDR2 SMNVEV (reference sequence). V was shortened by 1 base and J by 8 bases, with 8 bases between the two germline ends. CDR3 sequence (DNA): TGTGCCAGCAGTTTATATGGGGGCGGCTACACCTTC. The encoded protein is CASSLYGGGYTF.

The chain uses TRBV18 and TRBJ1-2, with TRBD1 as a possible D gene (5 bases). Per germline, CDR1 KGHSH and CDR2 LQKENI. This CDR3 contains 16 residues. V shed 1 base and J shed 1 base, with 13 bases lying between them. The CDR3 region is CASSPRRGGSNYGYTF. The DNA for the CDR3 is TGTGCCAGCTCACCACGCCGTGGGGGAAGTAACTATGGCTACACCTTC.

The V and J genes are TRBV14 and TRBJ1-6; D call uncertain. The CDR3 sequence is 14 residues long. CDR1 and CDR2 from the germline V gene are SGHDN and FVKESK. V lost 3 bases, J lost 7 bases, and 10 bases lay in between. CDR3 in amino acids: CASSHHTDNSPLHF. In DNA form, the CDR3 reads TGTGCCAGCAGCCACCATACCGACAATTCACCCCTCCACTTT.

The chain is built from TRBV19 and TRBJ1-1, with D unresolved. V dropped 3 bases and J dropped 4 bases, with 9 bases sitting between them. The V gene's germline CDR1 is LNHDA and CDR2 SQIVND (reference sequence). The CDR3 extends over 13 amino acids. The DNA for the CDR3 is TGTGCCAGTAGTATGGAGAGGGCCACTGAAGCTTTCTTT. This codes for CASSMERATEAFF. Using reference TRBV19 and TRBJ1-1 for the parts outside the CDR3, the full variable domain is DGGITQSPKYLFRKEGQNVTLSCEQNLNHDAMYWYRQDPGQGLRLIYYSQIVNDFQKGDIAEGYSVSREKKESFPLTVTSAQKNPTAFYLCASSMERATEAFFGQGTRLTVV.

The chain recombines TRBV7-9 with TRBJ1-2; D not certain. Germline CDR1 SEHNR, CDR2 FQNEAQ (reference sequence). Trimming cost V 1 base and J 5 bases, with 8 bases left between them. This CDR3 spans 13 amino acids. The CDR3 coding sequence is TGTGCCAGCAGCTTAGATGGAGGGTATGGCTACACCTTC. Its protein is CASSLDGGYGYTF.

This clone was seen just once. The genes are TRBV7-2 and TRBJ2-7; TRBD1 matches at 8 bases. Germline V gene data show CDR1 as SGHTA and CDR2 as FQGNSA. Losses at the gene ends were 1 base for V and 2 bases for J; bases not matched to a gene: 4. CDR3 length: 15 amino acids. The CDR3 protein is CASSLGPQGAYEQYF. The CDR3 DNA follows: TGTGCCAGCAGCTTAGGGCCACAGGGGGCCTACGAGCAGTACTTC.

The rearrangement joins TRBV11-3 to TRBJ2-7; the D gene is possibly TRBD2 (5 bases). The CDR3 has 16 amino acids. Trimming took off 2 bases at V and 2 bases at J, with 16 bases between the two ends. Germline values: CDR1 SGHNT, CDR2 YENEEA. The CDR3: CASSLPRRLATYEQYF. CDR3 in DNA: TGTGCCAGCAGCTTACCCCGAAGGCTAGCAACCTACGAGCAGTACTTC.

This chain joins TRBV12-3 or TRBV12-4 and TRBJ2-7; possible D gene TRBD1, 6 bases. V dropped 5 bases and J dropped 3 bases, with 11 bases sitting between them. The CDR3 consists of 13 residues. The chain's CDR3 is CASSLQGIYEQYF. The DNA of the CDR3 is TGTGCCAGCAGTCTCCAGGGGATCTACGAGCAGTACTTC.

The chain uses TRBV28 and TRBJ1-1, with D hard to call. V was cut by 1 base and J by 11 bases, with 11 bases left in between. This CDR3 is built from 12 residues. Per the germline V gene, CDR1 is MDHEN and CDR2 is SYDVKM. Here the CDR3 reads CASSLLGSQAFF. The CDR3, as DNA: TGTGCCAGCAGTTTATTAGGATCACAGGCTTTCTTT.